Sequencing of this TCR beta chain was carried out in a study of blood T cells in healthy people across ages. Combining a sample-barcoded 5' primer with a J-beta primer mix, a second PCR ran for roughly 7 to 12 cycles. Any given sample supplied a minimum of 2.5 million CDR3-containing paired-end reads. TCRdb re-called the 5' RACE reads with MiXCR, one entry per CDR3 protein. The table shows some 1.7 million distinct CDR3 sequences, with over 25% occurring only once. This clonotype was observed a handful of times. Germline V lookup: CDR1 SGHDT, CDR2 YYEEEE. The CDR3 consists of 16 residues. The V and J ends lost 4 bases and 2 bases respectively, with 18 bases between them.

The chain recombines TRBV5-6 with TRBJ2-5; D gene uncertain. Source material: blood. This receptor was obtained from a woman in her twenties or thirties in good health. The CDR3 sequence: CASSNTPSYAQETQYF. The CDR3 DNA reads TGTGCCAGCAGCAATACCCCGTCTTACGCTCAAGAGACCCAGTACTTC.